This TCR beta chain was sequenced for a study of OX40 agonist ivuxolimab in advanced cancers. Germline CDR1 and CDR2: SGHRS and YFSETQ. The CDR3 length is 13 residues. V gave up 4 bases and J gave up 3 bases, with 10 bases separating them. On this clone: At the DNA level, this CDR3 is encoded by other sequences in the same sample as well.

TCRdb's copy holds only in-frame clones and misses some; the assay was immunoSEQ multiplex PCR. This table has over 55,000 clones, under 95% appearing once. The sequence was collected from an adult with an advanced solid tumor such as melanoma, head and neck, liver or kidney cancer. The chain carries TRBV5-1 and TRBJ1-2; D is possibly TRBD1 (6 bases). Sample: CD4+ or CD8+ T cells sorted from blood, taken in a trial of the OX40 agonist ivuxolimab. CDR3 nucleotides: TGCGCCAGCAGCCTGGGACAAGACTATGGCTACACCTTC. Its translation: CASSLGQDYGYTF.